This passage covers 9 T cell receptor beta chains from one sample sequenced in a study of T cell repertoires in cytomegalovirus infection (dated by TCRdb to the late 2010s). TCRdb names Illumina HiSeq 1500 as the instrument used. TCRdb reworked the public reads: Q25 trimming with fastp, MiXCR clone assembly, productive beta chains retained. Rows merge per CDR3 protein into single entries with the most common DNA and genes. The sample table holds 750,000 to 900,000 distinct CDR3 sequences, of which just under 30% were seen once. The ten top clones hold about an eighth of the sample. No antigen has been identified for these receptors. The treatment or condition label on this specimen signifies: in vitro stimulation with specific CMV peptide epitopes to enrich CMV-specific T cells. The source was cultured CD8+ T cells from PBMCs, collected from culture after CMV antigen stimulation. All receptors derive from a human donor in good health (CMV status not recorded). Some clones in this sample may be carry-over from other donors' samples.

This chain connects TRBV18 to TRBJ1-2; the D is unclear. The CDR3 is 14 amino acids. Germline V gene sequence: CDR1 KGHSH, CDR2 LQKENI. Trimming cost V 7 bases and J 4 bases, with 16 bases left between them. The CDR3 DNA reads as TGTGCCAGCTTAGGAGAACAGTGGCCCTATGGCTACACCTTC. It encodes CASLGEQWPYGYTF.

CDR3 in DNA: TGTGCCAGTATGGAAGTGGGGACGATGGGGACTGAAGCTTTCTTT. This gives the protein CASMEVGTMGTEAFF. This chain uses TRBV19 with TRBJ1-1; weak D call: TRBD1 (5 bases). Trimming removed 7 bases from V and 5 bases from J, with 20 bases in between. The germline V gene has CDR1 LNHDA and CDR2 SQIVND (reference sequence). The CDR3 contains 15 residues. Full variable domain (rest looked up from reference TRBV19 and TRBJ1-1): DGGITQSPKYLFRKEGQNVTLSCEQNLNHDAMYWYRQDPGQGLRLIYYSQIVNDFQKGDIAEGYSVSREKKESFPLTVTSAQKNPTAFYLCASMEVGTMGTEAFFGQGTRLTVV.

This clonotype was counted only a few times. A read error may produce the germline difference seen at one junction end. The chain combines TRBV7-7 with TRBJ2-1; 7 bases are shared with TRBD2. The CDR3 has 16 amino acids. CDR1 is SSHAT, CDR2 FNYEAQ, per germline (reference sequence). CDR3 amino acids: CASSLGGGLGYNEQFF. Here the CDR3 DNA reads TGTGCTAGCAGCTTGGGGGGAGGGCTGGGTTACAATGAGCAGTTCTTC.

This clonotype came up a few times. The chain employs TRBV7-6 and TRBJ2-1; D call uncertain. V was cut by 1 base and J by 10 bases, with 8 bases left in between. Germline values: CDR1 SGHVS, CDR2 FNYEAQ. This CDR3 is 12 amino acids long. As DNA, the CDR3 is TGTGCCAGCAGCTTAGGAACAGCAGAGCAGTTCTTC. It is translated as CASSLGTAEQFF.

This chain uses TRBV4-3 with TRBJ2-2; unclear D gene. Germline values: CDR1 LGHNA, CDR2 YSLEER. This CDR3 is 16 amino acids long. Trimming removed 0 bases from V and 2 bases from J, with 10 bases in between. The CDR3 DNA sequence: TGCGCCAGCAGCCAAGATGGGATCCTAAACACCGGGGAGCTGTTTTTT. It specifies CASSQDGILNTGELFF.

This clonotype was observed many times. The genes are TRBV6-1 and TRBJ2-2; a weak D match, TRBD1 (6 bases). CDR1 and CDR2 (germline): MNHNS, SASEGT. CDR3 size: 16 residues. V lost 1 base to trimming and J lost 5 bases, with 14 bases between them. The CDR3: CASSEDSAGETGELFF. In DNA, the CDR3 is TGTGCCAGCAGTGAAGACTCGGCAGGGGAAACCGGGGAGCTGTTTTTT.

The V call is TRBV7-9, the J call TRBJ2-7; D is perhaps TRBD1 (6 bases). The CDR3 is 13 residues long. With 1 base removed from V and 7 bases from J, the gap between germline ends came to 11 bases. Germline V lookup: CDR1 SEHNR, CDR2 FQNEAQ (reference sequence). The CDR3 region is CASSLDRAREQYF. The CDR3 region has the DNA TGTGCCAGCAGCTTAGACAGGGCCCGGGAGCAGTACTTC.

V and J are TRBV20-1 and TRBJ2-3; possibly TRBD2 for D (5 bases). In germline, CDR1 is DFQATT, CDR2 SNEGSKA (reference sequence). The CDR3 covers 16 residues. The V end was cut by 0 bases, the J end by 0 bases, with 13 bases between. CDR3: CSARDSGLPSTDTQYF. The CDR3 coding sequence is TGCAGTGCTAGAGATTCGGGGTTACCCAGCACAGATACGCAGTATTTT.

The sample holds many counts of this clonotype. CDR3: CASSLPPVQETQYF. In DNA, the CDR3 is TGTGCCAGCAGCTTACCCCCTGTACAAGAGACCCAGTACTTC. The V and J genes are TRBV7-8 and TRBJ2-5; D remains ambiguous. CDR1 is SGHVS and CDR2 is FQNEAQ in the germline V gene. V was trimmed by 2 bases and J by 2 bases, leaving 9 bases between them. The CDR3 covers 14 residues.